This entry lists 25 T cell receptor beta chains sequenced from one sample in a study of identical twins. Each CDR3 protein is one row after TCRdb ran MiXCR on the 5' RACE reads. Of some 660,000 distinct CDR3 sequences listed, under 9% were seen once; the top ten hold around 0.98%. These same data were also listed under a study on yellow fever vaccine responses in identical twins.

Sequenced input: PBMCs. All receptors come from a woman under 30 in good health.

In this sample, this clonotype turned up a few times. V is TRBV3-1 and J is TRBJ2-7, with D tentatively TRBD1 (5 bases). Germline V CDR1 and CDR2: LGHDT, YNNKEL (reference sequence). This CDR3 is 13 amino acids long. Trimming cost V 1 base and J 5 bases, with 9 bases left between them. The CDR3 reads CASSQGGVDEQYF. CDR3 nucleotides: TGTGCCAGCAGCCAAGGGGGCGTCGACGAGCAGTACTTC.

This clonotype occurred a few times. The rearrangement links TRBV7-8 to TRBJ2-3; no clear D gene. V lost 3 bases to trimming and J lost 1 base, with 8 bases between them. The CDR3 covers 14 residues. Germline V gene lookup returns CDR1 SGHVS and CDR2 FQNEAQ. This CDR3 reads CASSFGSGTDTQYF. In nucleotides, the CDR3 is TGTGCCAGCAGCTTTGGGTCAGGCACAGATACGCAGTATTTT.

The rearrangement joins TRBV20-1 to TRBJ2-7, with a tentative D call TRBD1 (6 bases). This CDR3 comprises 15 residues. The ends were cut back, 4 bases at V and 2 bases at J, with 18 bases in the middle. Per germline, CDR1 DFQATT and CDR2 SNEGSKA (reference sequence). The CDR3 spells CSATRTTGSPYEQYF. CDR3 coding DNA: TGCAGTGCTACCCGCACAACAGGGTCTCCCTACGAGCAGTACTTC.

The chain combines TRBV28 with TRBJ2-7, with 7 bases identical to TRBD2. CDR1 is MDHEN, CDR2 SYDVKM, per germline. With 0 bases clipped from V and 3 bases from J, the junction kept 5 bases outside the gene matches. The length of the CDR3 is 15 residues. The CDR3 protein is CASSLWASGHYEQYF. The CDR3 region has the DNA TGTGCCAGCAGTTTATGGGCTAGCGGCCACTACGAGCAGTACTTC.

This clonotype was found a few times. The V call is TRBV3-1, the J call TRBJ2-2; D is possibly TRBD1 (5 bases). V lost 5 bases to trimming and J lost 0 bases, with 16 bases between them. In germline, CDR1 is LGHDT, CDR2 YNNKEL (reference sequence). There are 17 residues in the CDR3. The DNA of the CDR3 is TGTGCCAGCAGCGGCATTTGGGGCAGGCCGAACACCGGGGAGCTGTTTTTT. Translating gives CASSGIWGRPNTGELFF.

This clonotype was counted only a few times. This sequence joins TRBV9 and TRBJ2-1; 9 bases agree with TRBD1. The V and J ends lost 3 bases and 6 bases, in that order; junction bases with no gene match: 10. Germline loops: CDR1 SGDLS, CDR2 YYNGEE. This CDR3 comprises 16 residues. The CDR3 DNA reads TGTGCCAGCAGCGGGAACTCCGGGACAGGGTCCAATGAGCAGTTCTTC. It translates to CASSGNSGTGSNEQFF.

This clonotype has more than one count but fewer than ten. The J gene is TRBJ1-3, the V gene TRBV29-1, with D maybe TRBD1 (5 bases). Trimming stripped 3 bases from V and 0 bases from J, with 9 bases between. Germline CDR1 and CDR2: SQVTM and ANQGSEA. The CDR3 is 14 residues long. The CDR3 coding sequence is TGCAGCGTTGACGGACATCTCTCTGGAAACACCATATATTTT. Its protein is CSVDGHLSGNTIYF.

This clonotype was observed at least ten times. The J gene is TRBJ2-1, the V gene TRBV24-1, with 12 positions matching TRBD1. CDR3 length equals 16 residues. J gave up 7 bases and V 0 bases, and 3 bases lay outside the gene matches. Germline V gene data show CDR1 as KGHDR and CDR2 as SFDVKD. CDR3 DNA sequence: TGTGCCACCAGTGATTTGAGGGACAGGGGGCTGAATGAGCAGTTCTTC. Amino acids: CATSDLRDRGLNEQFF.

This clonotype was seen more than once but under ten times. The chain recombines TRBV10-3 with TRBJ2-2; 9 bases are shared with TRBD1. The CDR3 runs 16 residues. J lost 6 bases, V lost 3 bases, and 8 bases had no gene match. Germline V gene data show CDR1 as ENHRY and CDR2 as SYGVKD. The CDR3 region is CAISEFFGQGSGELFF. In DNA form, the CDR3 reads TGTGCCATCAGTGAATTCTTTGGACAGGGGTCCGGGGAGCTGTTTTTT.

At least ten counts were recorded for this clonotype. The CDR3 nucleotides are TGTGCCAGCAGCTTAGTCAAGACCAACTACGAGCAGTACTTC. It encodes CASSLVKTNYEQYF. The chain combines TRBV7-9 with TRBJ2-7; D call uncertain. This CDR3 spans 14 amino acids. Germline V gene sequence: CDR1 SEHNR, CDR2 FQNEAQ (reference sequence). Between the trimmed V and J ends, which lost 1 base and 3 bases, there was a span of 10 bases.

This clonotype was counted at least ten times. The chain employs TRBV10-3 and TRBJ2-7; D assignment may be TRBD1 or TRBD2 (5 bases each). The germline gives CDR1 ENHRY, CDR2 SYGVKD. This CDR3 spans 15 amino acids. Trimming took 5 bases from V and 4 from J, leaving 18 bases between them. For the CDR3, the DNA is TGTGCCATCAGTACCGGGACGCCCGTTTCGTACGAGCAGTACTTC. As protein: CAISTGTPVSYEQYF.

The chain combines TRBV4-3 with TRBJ2-6; D is perhaps TRBD1 (7 bases). In germline, CDR1 is LGHNA, CDR2 YSLEER. Trimming removed 0 bases at V and 9 bases at J, with 15 bases between. CDR3 length: 16 residues. The DNA of the CDR3 is TGCGCCAGCAGCCAAGAGCCCCAGGGGGAGGTCAACGTCCTGACTTTC. Its protein is CASSQEPQGEVNVLTF.

This clonotype was picked up a small number of times. The genes are TRBV7-8 and TRBJ1-6, with 7 bases identical to TRBD1. The V gene's germline CDR1 is SGHVS and CDR2 FQNEAQ. There are 17 residues in the CDR3. V was pared by 3 bases and J by 2 bases, with 7 bases of the junction left unmatched. CDR3 amino acids: CASSFKDRIPYNSPLHF. The CDR3, as DNA: TGTGCCAGCAGCTTCAAGGACAGGATCCCCTATAATTCACCCCTCCACTTT. Variable domain in full (rest from reference TRBV7-8 and TRBJ1-6): GAGVSQSPRYKVAKRGQDVALRCDPISGHVSLFWYQQALGQGPEFLTYFQNEAQLDKSGLPSDRFFAERPEGSVSTLKIQRTQQEDSAVYLCASSFKDRIPYNSPLHFGNGTRLTVT.

This clonotype was seen repeatedly, ten times or more. The chain combines TRBV7-8 with TRBJ2-5; TRBD1 is a possible D gene (5 bases). Germline V lookup: CDR1 SGHVS, CDR2 FQNEAQ. CDR3 length: 15 amino acids. The V gene lost 2 bases and the J gene lost 6 bases, with 16 bases spanning the gap. In DNA form, the CDR3 reads TGTGCCAGCAGCTTATATCAGGGCCCCAGCCAGACCCAGTACTTC. It translates to CASSLYQGPSQTQYF.

This clonotype was detected a few times. The chain uses TRBV12-3 or TRBV12-4 and TRBJ2-5; D is undetermined. The V end lost 4 bases, the J end lost 6 bases, and 18 bases lay between the germline ends. The CDR3 totals 15 residues. The DNA for the CDR3 is TGTGCCAGCAGTTCCCATTTCGCAGGTGTACAGACCCAGTACTTC. The encoded protein is CASSSHFAGVQTQYF.

The V call is TRBV15, the J call TRBJ2-1, with TRBD2 matching over 10 bases. The ends lost 2 bases at V and 7 bases at J; junction bases unmatched: 5. There are 15 residues in the CDR3. Per the germline V gene, CDR1 is LNHNV and CDR2 is YYDKDF (reference sequence). This CDR3 reads CATSRPAGGSNEQFF. The CDR3 DNA sequence: TGTGCCACCAGCAGACCAGCGGGAGGGTCGAATGAGCAGTTCTTC.

In its sample, this clonotype was seen a few times. This sequence joins TRBV6-1 and TRBJ2-1; D perhaps matches TRBD2 (5 bases). The CDR3 has 13 residues. The V gene lost 3 bases and the J gene lost 11 bases, with 14 bases spanning the gap. CDR1 is MNHNS, CDR2 SASEGT, per germline. DNA of the CDR3: TGTGCCAGCAGTGATCCCGTCGGGATTCAGCAGTTCTTC. Encoded protein: CASSDPVGIQQFF.

This clonotype occurred many times. The V call is TRBV7-9, the J call TRBJ1-1; possible D gene TRBD1, 6 bases. Trimming removed 0 bases from V and 1 base from J, with 6 bases in between. The CDR3 loop spans 14 amino acids. In germline, CDR1 is SEHNR, CDR2 FQNEAQ (reference sequence). For the CDR3, the DNA is TGTGCCAGCAGCTTAGCGGGGGCGAACACTGAAGCTTTCTTT. This codes for CASSLAGANTEAFF.

The chain employs TRBV6-1 and TRBJ1-2, with D tentatively TRBD1 (6 bases). V was shortened by 5 bases and J by 3 bases, with 10 bases between the two germline ends. Looked up from germline, CDR1 is MNHNS and CDR2 is SASEGT. CDR3 length equals 13 residues. CDR3: CASSISGDYGYTF. The CDR3 bases are TGTGCCAGCAGTATATCAGGGGACTATGGCTACACCTTC.

This clonotype was picked up a small number of times. V gene TRBV4-2 combines with J gene TRBJ2-1, with TRBD2 matching 9 bases. Germline V gene data show CDR1 as LGHNA and CDR2 as YNFKEQ. The CDR3 extends over 18 amino acids. V lost 3 bases, J lost 6 bases, and 15 bases stayed unmatched. The CDR3 here is CASSQDFLSGSFGNEQFF. DNA of the CDR3: TGTGCCAGCAGCCAGGACTTTCTTAGCGGGAGTTTCGGCAATGAGCAGTTCTTC.

The chain recombines TRBV6-5 with TRBJ2-5, with D possibly TRBD2 on 6 matching bases. Trimming cost V 1 base and J 0 bases, with 12 bases left between them. This CDR3 spans 16 amino acids. Germline CDR1 MNHEY, CDR2 SVGAGI. CDR3 protein: CASSYWGRTNQETQYF. The CDR3 nucleotides read TGTGCCAGCAGTTACTGGGGCAGGACTAACCAAGAGACCCAGTACTTC.

In this sample, this clonotype turned up many times. The chain joins TRBV7-9 to TRBJ2-7; a weak D match, TRBD2 (5 bases). This CDR3 has 13 amino acids. Germline lookup yields CDR1 SEHNR and CDR2 FQNEAQ (reference sequence). V was shortened by 5 bases and J by 0 bases, with 8 bases between the two germline ends. As DNA, the CDR3 is TGTGCCAGCAGCCGGGAAGGCTCCTACGAGCAGTACTTC. It is translated as CASSREGSYEQYF.

Ten or more counts support this clonotype. The chain joins TRBV12-3 or TRBV12-4 to TRBJ1-2; no reliable D call. The CDR3 totals 13 residues. Trimming removed 1 base at V and 10 bases at J, with 13 bases between. CDR3 DNA: TGTGCCAGCAGTTTAGGGGTGGCGACTGTCTACACCTTC. It translates to CASSLGVATVYTF.

This sequence joins TRBV6-1 and TRBJ2-1; no clear D gene. The CDR3 extends over 14 amino acids. CDR1 is MNHNS and CDR2 is SASEGT in the germline V gene. Trimming cost V 6 bases and J 12 bases, with 21 bases left between them. The CDR3 DNA reads as TGTGCCAGCAGAGTCCCAGTCGCTCACGCCGGGCAGTTCTTC. Protein sequence: CASRVPVAHAGQFF.

The sample holds a few counts of this clonotype. The chain has TRBV2 and TRBJ2-7; the D gene is possibly TRBD2 (7 bases). This CDR3 region has 13 residues. The germline gives CDR1 SNHLY, CDR2 FYNNEI. With 7 bases removed from V and 3 bases from J, the gap between germline ends came to 13 bases. The CDR3: CASNGGGLYEQYF. CDR3 nucleotide sequence: TGTGCCAGCAATGGGGGGGGCCTCTACGAGCAGTACTTC. The full variable domain, completed using reference TRBV2 and TRBJ2-7, is EPEVTQTPSHQVTQMGQEVILRCVPISNHLYFYWYRQILGQKVEFLVSFYNNEISEKSEIFDDQFSVERPDGSNFTLKIRSTKLEDSAMYFCASNGGGLYEQYFGPGTRLTVT.